Each of the 5 T cell receptor beta chains below was sequenced from the same sample in a study of cytomegalovirus exposure and HLA in healthy donors. The study ran its PCR with 60 Vbeta and 13 Jbeta primers. Data came from immunoSEQ multiplex PCR; TCRdb stores just in-frame clones and leaves some out. The sample lists under 250,000 clones; less than 85% were seen once. The material sequenced was PBMCs. These receptors were collected from a man aged 18 to 35 in good health and CMV-seronegative.

This clone appeared a few times. The chain recombines TRBV6-5 with TRBJ2-1; no firm D call. CDR3 length equals 14 residues. V gave up 2 bases and J gave up 7 bases, with 12 bases separating them. Germline V gene data show CDR1 as MNHEY and CDR2 as SVGAGI. CDR3 DNA sequence: TGTGCCAGCAGTTACGAAGCTAGTAGGAATGAGCAGTTCTTC. This sequence encodes CASSYEASRNEQFF.

CDR3 in amino acids: CASSPQTQGLGEKLFF. In DNA, the CDR3 is TGTGCCAGCAGCCCACAGACTCAGGGGTTGGGTGAAAAACTGTTTTTT. The V and J genes are TRBV4-2 and TRBJ1-4; D perhaps matches TRBD1 (6 bases). Germline V gene lookup returns CDR1 LGHNA and CDR2 YNFKEQ. Trimming stripped 4 bases from V and 7 bases from J, with 19 bases between. The CDR3 is 16 residues long.

The genes are TRBV4-1 and TRBJ1-1; D possibly corresponds to TRBD1 (6 bases). Trimming cost V 4 bases and J 6 bases, with 12 bases left between them. This CDR3 comprises 13 residues. Germline V lookup: CDR1 MGHRA, CDR2 YSYEKL. The CDR3 reads CASSPHRVPEAFF. DNA of the CDR3: TGCGCCAGCAGCCCGCACAGGGTTCCTGAAGCTTTCTTT.

This clone was seen a few times. This chain joins TRBV9 and TRBJ2-3, with 9 bases identical to TRBD1. The germline V gene encodes CDR1 SGDLS and CDR2 YYNGEE. The CDR3 is made up of 16 amino acids. J gave up 1 base and V 3 bases, and 6 bases lay outside the gene matches. Written as DNA, the CDR3 is TGTGCCAGCAGCGGCCGACAGGGGGGTGGCACAGATACGCAGTATTTT. It translates to CASSGRQGGGTDTQYF.

V and J are TRBV7-9 and TRBJ2-7; a possible D gene is TRBD2 (6 bases). Trimming stripped 5 bases from V and 1 base from J, with 18 bases between. This CDR3 is 16 amino acids long. The V gene's germline CDR1 is SEHNR and CDR2 FQNEAQ (reference sequence). The CDR3 DNA reads as TGTGCCAGCAGCCCGCGGGGCGGATTAATGTCCTACGAGCAGTACTTC. Translating gives CASSPRGGLMSYEQYF.